These T cell receptor beta chains were read from a single sample in a study of shared T cell receptors in the human thymus. Libraries were prepared by immunoSEQ multiplex PCR; TCRdb keeps only in-frame clonotypes and omits some of them. The table includes hundreds of thousands of clones, around 87% detected once. The data also belong to a second study, concerning human thymus T cells.

Sequenced input: thymocytes. The source is a boy younger than two with a congenital heart defect. The CDR3 runs from the conserved cysteine through the conserved F or W. The order of the fields is clone size, D gene, J gene, V gene, CDR3 DNA, CDR3 protein. D genes are given only for firm matches. A row's size may be missing; if present it is once, few, many or a size class.

. | . | TRBJ1-1 | TRBV10-3 | TGTGCCATCAGTGAGTTACCCGATAAACAGGGAGGGACTGAAGCTTTCTTT | CAISELPDKQGGTEAFF
. | TRBD1 | TRBJ1-1 | TRBV27 | TGTGCCAGCAGACACAGGGGATCAGCTTTCTTT | CASRHRGSAFF
. | . | TRBJ1-4 | TRBV5-6 | TGTGCCAGCAGCCGTGGGGGCCCCCGAGCGACTAATGAAAAACTGTTTTTT | CASSRGGPRATNEKLFF
once | TRBD2 | TRBJ2-1 | TRBV6-5 | TGTGCCAGCAGTTACGAGGCGGGGGAGACCTACAATGAGCAGTTCTTC | CASSYEAGETYNEQFF
. | TRBD2 | TRBJ2-1 | TRBV5-6 | TGTGCCAGCAGCTCCCTCCTTGTGTGGGAGGGCCCCTGGGATGAGCAGTTCTTC | CASSSLLVWEGPWDEQFF
. | TRBD1 | TRBJ1-5 | TRBV4-1 | TGCGCCAGCAGCCCCGGGACAGGGAACTTGTTTGGACCCTATAGCAATCAGCCCCAGCATTTT | CASSPGTGNLFGPYSNQPQHF
few | TRBD1 | TRBJ1-1 | TRBV7-2 | TGTGCCAGCAGCGACAGGACAGGCGTCAACACTGAAGCTTTCTTT | CASSDRTGVNTEAFF
once | . | TRBJ1-6 | TRBV6-1 | TGTGCCAGCACCGACAGGAAGAATTCACCCCTCCACTTT | CASTDRKNSPLHF
once | TRBD1 | TRBJ2-1 | TRBV10-3 | TGTGCCATCAGTGGCCCCCGGGACAGGGGAAGCTCCTACAATGAGCAGTTCTTC | CAISGPRDRGSSYNEQFF
. | . | TRBJ1-1 | TRBV18 | TGTGCCAGCTCCTTAGGGGACACTGAAGCTTTCTTT | CASSLGDTEAFF
. | TRBD2 | TRBJ2-7 | TRBV18 | TGTGCCAGCTCACCAGTCACGGGGGGACCCTACGAGCAGTACTTC | CASSPVTGGPYEQYF
. | . | TRBJ2-7 | TRBV27 | TGTGCCAGCAGTTTGGGGAGCCTGGACAGACCCAAACCCTTCTACGAGCAGTACTTC | CASSLGSLDRPKPFYEQYF
. | TRBD1 | TRBJ1-2 | TRBV5-4 | TGTGCCAGCAGCTTGTCAGGTCGACAGGGGGCGCGAGGGAACTATGGCTACACCTTC | CASSLSGRQGARGNYGYTF
. | TRBD2 | TRBJ2-5 | TRBV4-1 | TGCGCCAGCAGCCACGGACACATGACTGAGCGGGGGGGCCCATCGGAGACCCAGTACTTC | CASSHGHMTERGGPSETQYF
. | . | TRBJ1-2 | TRBV27 | TGTGCCAGCAGTTTCGCCCTCGACAGGCCCTATGGCTACACCTTC | CASSFALDRPYGYTF
. | TRBD1 | TRBJ2-7 | TRBV6-4 | TGTGCCAGCAGTGACAGGGACAGGCACTGCTTC | CASSDRDRHCF
. | TRBD1 | TRBJ1-2 | TRBV2 | TGTGCCAGCAGCCGTTTTAGACGACAGGGGGCTGGTGGCTACACCTTC | CASSRFRRQGAGGYTF
. | TRBD2 | TRBJ2-6 | TRBV7-6 | TGTGCCAGTACCCTGGAGGGGAGGGGAGGGGTTTCAGCCAACGTCCTGACTTTC | CASTLEGRGGVSANVLTF
. | TRBD2 | TRBJ2-3 | TRBV5-1 | TGCGCCAGCAGCGGGCGGCCGGGACTAGCGGGCACAGATACGCAGTATTTT | CASSGRPGLAGTDTQYF
. | . | TRBJ1-5 | TRBV7-2 | TGTGCCAGCAGCCCGCAGGGCCACGGCAATCAGCCCCAGCATTTT | CASSPQGHGNQPQHF
few | TRBD1 | TRBJ1-3 | TRBV19 | TGTGCCAGTAGTATCGCGGACAGGATCTCTGGAAACACCATATATTTT | CASSIADRISGNTIYF
. | TRBD2 | TRBJ2-3 | TRBV27 | TGTGCCAGCAGTTTACCGGGACTAGCGGGAGTGATAGATACGCAGTATTTT | CASSLPGLAGVIDTQYF
. | . | TRBJ1-3 | TRBV10-3 | TGTGCCATCAGTGGCGAGCTCCCCGGAAACACCATATATTTT | CAISGELPGNTIYF
. | TRBD1 | TRBJ2-5 | TRBV2 | TGTGCCAGCAGCCCCCGACAGGGCCAAGAGACCCAGTACTTC | CASSPRQGQETQYF
. | . | TRBJ2-1 | TRBV7-9 | TGTGCCAGCAGCTTAGAGGGGCCGTCAGTGAGCTCCTACAATGAGCAGTTCTTC | CASSLEGPSVSSYNEQFF
. | TRBD1 | TRBJ2-7 | TRBV6-1 | TGTGCCAGCAGTTCCGGGACAGGGAGCCACGAGCAGTACTTC | CASSSGTGSHEQYF
. | . | TRBJ1-5 | TRBV18 | TGTGCCAGCTCCACCGCGAGGAGTGATCAGCCCCAGCATTTT | CASSTARSDQPQHF
. | . | TRBJ1-1 | TRBV14 | TGTGCCAGCAGCAGCCGGGACTCAAGGGGAGGCACTGAAGCTTTCTTT | CASSSRDSRGGTEAFF
. | TRBD2 | TRBJ2-1 | TRBV9 | TGTGCCAGCAGCGAAACGGGAGGTGAGCAGTTCTTC | CASSETGGEQFF
. | . | TRBJ1-2 | TRBV19 | TGTGCCAGTAGTCCTCCCGACAGTCGGATGAGCTATGGCTACACCTTC | CASSPPDSRMSYGYTF
. | TRBD1 | TRBJ2-7 | TRBV4-3 | TGCGCCAGCAGCCAAGCGACAGGGGACCACTACGAGCAGTACTTC | CASSQATGDHYEQYF
once | TRBD1 | TRBJ1-2 | TRBV28 | TGTGCCAGCAGTCCCCTGGACAGGGACCTCTCTGGCTACACCTTC | CASSPLDRDLSGYTF
. | . | TRBJ2-3 | TRBV27 | TGTGCCAGCAGGTTATCGACCAGGGCGGCCTTTAGCACAGATACGCAGTATTTT | CASRLSTRAAFSTDTQYF
once | TRBD2 | TRBJ2-3 | TRBV5-6 | TGTGCCAGCAGCCTCCCGGGGAGCGGGGGGGTGGGAGATACGCAGTATTTT | CASSLPGSGGVGDTQYF
. | TRBD2 | TRBJ2-3 | TRBV25-1 | TGTGCCAGCAGAACTGTACTAGCGGGAACAGATACGCAGTATTTT | CASRTVLAGTDTQYF
few | . | TRBJ2-7 | TRBV30 | TGTGCCTGGAAAAAGTTCCCTGATGAGACCTACGAGCAGTACTTC | CAWKKFPDETYEQYF
. | TRBD2 | TRBJ2-1 | TRBV30 | TGTGCCTGGGCTAGCGGGAGACCTTACAATGAGCAGTTCTTC | CAWASGRPYNEQFF
. | . | TRBJ1-1 | TRBV5-6 | TGTGCCAGCAGCTTGGGCCCAGTTCCGGGTGTCGCTGAAGCTTTCTTT | CASSLGPVPGVAEAFF
. | TRBD2 | TRBJ2-1 | TRBV19 | TGTGCCAGTAGTATTTTCGGCGGGAGATTATACAATGAGCAGTTCTTC | CASSIFGGRLYNEQFF
. | TRBD2 | TRBJ2-2 | TRBV9 | TGTGCCAGCAGCGTAGGATTGCTGGCGGGAGAGGTCGGGGAGCTGTTTTTT | CASSVGLLAGEVGELFF
. | TRBD2 | TRBJ2-3 | TRBV5-1 | TGCGCCAGCAGCCTTAGCGGGAGGAAGAGGGCAGATACGCAGTATTTT | CASSLSGRKRADTQYF
. | TRBD1 | TRBJ1-6 | TRBV10-3 | TGTGCCACCCGGGACAGGGGGCCCTATAATTCACCCCTCCACTTT | CATRDRGPYNSPLHF
. | . | TRBJ1-5 | TRBV28 | TGTGCCAGCAGATACCCGGGTGATCAGCCCCAGCATTTT | CASRYPGDQPQHF
. | TRBD2 | TRBJ2-7 | TRBV6-5 | TGTGCCAGCAGTTACCGTAGCGGGGCCTCCTACGAGCAGTACTTC | CASSYRSGASYEQYF
. | TRBD2 | TRBJ2-1 | TRBV5-4 | TGTGCCAGCAGCATCGGGACTAGTACTTACAATGAGCAGTTCTTC | CASSIGTSTYNEQFF
. | TRBD1 | TRBJ1-5 | TRBV4-1 | TGCGCCAGCAGCCAAGCAACGGGACAGGGCGTCGAATATCACAATCAGCCCCAGCATTTT | CASSQATGQGVEYHNQPQHF
. | TRBD1 | TRBJ1-1 | TRBV12-5 | TGTGCTAGTGGTCTCCGTAAGGACAGGACAGCTGAAGCTTTCTTT | CASGLRKDRTAEAFF
. | TRBD2 | TRBJ2-3 | TRBV27 | TGTGCCAGCAGTCCCCAGCACACTGGGGTGGATAGCGGGAGGTCATCAGCTAGCACAGATACGCAGTATTTT | CASSPQHTGVDSGRSSASTDTQYF
. | . | TRBJ2-2 | TRBV14 | TGTGCCAGCAGGGGGGGGCTGAACAACACCGGGGAGCTGTTTTTT | CASRGGLNNTGELFF
. | TRBD1 | TRBJ2-1 | TRBV18 | TGTGCCAGCTTATCCGGGACAGGGGGGTACAATGAGCAGTTCTTC | CASLSGTGGYNEQFF
. | . | TRBJ2-7 | TRBV29-1 | TGCAGCGTTGTTTTCGGCGGCGAATACGAGCAGTACTTC | CSVVFGGEYEQYF
. | TRBD2 | TRBJ2-1 | TRBV10-1 | TGCGCCAGCAGCCAAGGACTAGCGGGAGATGGCAATGAGCAGTTCTTC | CASSQGLAGDGNEQFF
. | . | TRBJ1-4 | TRBV28 | TGTGCCAGCAGACTGATTGGCCCTAGGACAACTAATGAAAAACTGTTTTTT | CASRLIGPRTTNEKLFF
. | TRBD1 | TRBJ2-7 | TRBV6-5 | TGTGCCAGCAGCCCCGGGACAGGGGGCGGTGAGCAGTACTTC | CASSPGTGGGEQYF
. | TRBD2 | TRBJ2-1 | TRBV6-4 | TGTGCCAGCAGTGATAAGCGGGGGGGCCGGGTGAATGAGCAGTTCTTC | CASSDKRGGRVNEQFF
. | . | TRBJ1-2 | TRBV2 | TGTGCCAGCAGTGAGGTACAGGGCCTCTATGGCTACACCTTC | CASSEVQGLYGYTF
. | TRBD1 | TRBJ1-5 | TRBV15 | TGTGCCACCAGCTCTGACAGGGCCAATCAGCCCCAGCATTTT | CATSSDRANQPQHF